Shown below are 30 T cell receptor beta chains from a single sample sequenced in a study of blood T cells in healthy people across ages (dated by TCRdb to between 2015 and 2017). Receptor amplification or capture employed 5' RACE. Sequencing was carried out with an Illumina HiSeq 2500. A second PCR of roughly 6 to 11 cycles was performed with a sample-barcoded 5' primer and a J-beta primer mix. In TCRdb, the public reads were trimmed at Q25 with fastp and aligned with MiXCR, with productive beta chains retained. Entries that share a CDR3 protein sequence are merged under the most common genes and DNA. The sample data list about 1,000,000 distinct CDR3 sequences, and under 55% of these were observed just once. Approximately 19% of the sample is taken by the ten largest. Sequencing was done on a sample of blood. The source is a woman aged 55-70 years in good health.

This chain connects TRBV20-1 to TRBJ2-2, with 8 bases aligning to TRBD2. The trim removed 6 bases at V and 7 bases at J, leaving 10 bases unmatched. The CDR3 sequence is 14 residues long. The V gene's germline CDR1 is DFQATT and CDR2 SNEGSKA (reference sequence). The CDR3 DNA reads TGCAGTGCGAGGGGGAGCGGGAGAAGCGGGGAGCTGTTTTTT. Its protein product is CSARGSGRSGELFF.

The rearrangement uses TRBV12-3 or TRBV12-4 and TRBJ1-4; 7 nucleotides line up with TRBD1. The CDR3 sequence is 15 residues long. The J segment lost 7 bases and the V segment lost 6 bases, leaving 11 bases of the junction unmatched. As DNA, the CDR3 is TGTGCCAGCAGCCATCGGCAGGGGGTTGGTGAAAAACTGTTTTTT. It yields the protein CASSHRQGVGEKLFF.

The chain couples TRBV12-3 or TRBV12-4 to TRBJ2-7; possibly TRBD1 for D (5 bases). Between the trimmed V and J ends, which lost 6 bases and 0 bases, there was a span of 9 bases. The CDR3 loop spans 13 amino acids. The CDR3, as DNA: TGTGCCAGCAGGGACACCTACTCCTACGAGCAGTACTTC. Translation: CASRDTYSYEQYF.

The chain couples TRBV10-3 to TRBJ2-7; TRBD2 aligns across 9 bases. The germline V gene has CDR1 ENHRY and CDR2 SYGVKD. The CDR3 is made up of 12 amino acids. The ends lost 8 bases at V and 2 bases at J; junction bases unmatched: 1. The CDR3 bases are TGTGCCATCGCGGGAGGGCCCTACGAGCAGTACTTC. This gives the protein CAIAGGPYEQYF.

This CDR3 is CASRGGLAGYNEQFF. DNA for the CDR3: TGTGCCAGCAGGGGGGGACTAGCGGGTTACAATGAGCAGTTCTTC. The chain recombines TRBV2 with TRBJ2-1, with 12 bases identical to TRBD2. This CDR3 is 15 amino acids long. The V and J ends lost 6 bases and 4 bases, in that order; junction bases with no gene match: 4. Looked up from germline, CDR1 is SNHLY and CDR2 is FYNNEI.

CDR3 DNA sequence: TGTGCCAGCAGCCAAGACGACCAATACAATGAGCAGTTCTTC. It yields the protein CASSQDDQYNEQFF. V is TRBV4-2 and J is TRBJ2-1; D unclear. Germline CDR1 reads LGHNA; CDR2 reads YNFKEQ. This CDR3 has 14 amino acids. V lost 0 bases, J lost 4 bases, and 7 bases lay in between.

This clonotype was found a few times. The chain is built from TRBV6-5 and TRBJ1-2, with D unresolved. From germline, CDR1 is MNHEY and CDR2 SVGAGI. The CDR3 is 13 amino acids. V lost 0 bases to trimming and J lost 2 bases, with 4 bases between them. Here the CDR3 DNA reads TGTGCCAGCAGTTACTCAGGGAACTATGGCTACACCTTC. Encoded protein: CASSYSGNYGYTF.

The CDR3 nucleotides read TGTGCCATCAGTCCCGACACAGGGGGCAGCAATCAGCCCCAGCATTTT. This sequence encodes CAISPDTGGSNQPQHF. The rearrangement joins TRBV10-3 to TRBJ1-5; TRBD1 aligns across 9 bases. Germline V gene sequence: CDR1 ENHRY, CDR2 SYGVKD. With 5 bases clipped from V and 1 base from J, the junction kept 6 bases outside the gene matches. This CDR3 contains 16 residues.

V gene TRBV25-1 combines with J gene TRBJ2-3; no firm D call. The CDR3 covers 13 residues. The ends were cut back, 3 bases at V and 2 bases at J, with 6 bases in the middle. Germline CDR1 and CDR2: MGHDK and SYGVNS. CDR3 nucleotide sequence: TGTGCCAGCAGTGAGGCCGCCACAGATACGCAGTATTTT. It encodes CASSEAATDTQYF.

The chain employs TRBV21-1 and TRBJ2-7; the table's D call of TRBD1 was not tested on the DNA. TRBV21-1 is labeled a pseudogene. CDR3 length: 14 residues. The CDR3 loop is CASSRTGEGYEQYF. CDR3 DNA sequence: TGTGCCAGCAGCCGGACAGGGGAGGGCTACGAGCAGTACTTC.

The gene calls are TRBV20-1 and TRBJ2-7; TRBD2 aligns across 10 bases. The end of the DNA is better explained by TRBJ2-5, so the J call may be wrong. The CDR3 is 13 amino acids. Germline loops: CDR1 DFQATT, CDR2 SNEGSKA (reference sequence). The CDR3 reads CSAYQVAGGTQYF. CDR3 coding DNA: TGCAGTGCCTACCAGGTAGCGGGAGGGACCCAGTACTTC.

DNA for the CDR3: TGTGCCAGCAGTTACGCCAGGGTTCGGGTCTATGGCTACACCTTC. Protein product: CASSYARVRVYGYTF. V and J are TRBV6-2 or TRBV6-3 and TRBJ1-2, with a possible D match to TRBD1 (5 bases). Trimming cost V 2 bases and J 4 bases, with 14 bases left between them. This CDR3 has 15 amino acids. Per the germline V gene, CDR1 is MNHEY and CDR2 is SVGEGT.

Comments on this clonotype: The junction departs from germline at one end; a sequencing error may be responsible. The chain joins TRBV2 to TRBJ2-1, with a tentative D call TRBD2 (6 bases). Germline CDR1 reads SNHLY; CDR2 reads FYNNEI. The CDR3 has 15 residues. In DNA form, the CDR3 reads TGTGCCAGCACCGTCAGTAAAGCGGCGGGGAATGTGCAGTTCTTC. Encoded protein: CASTVSKAAGNVQFF.

This clonotype came up a few times. The rearrangement joins TRBV27 to TRBJ2-3, with 11 bases fitting TRBD2. After removal of 10 bases from V and 4 bases from J, the junction contained 13 bases not matched to a gene. Looked up from germline, CDR1 is MNHEY and CDR2 is SMNVEV (reference sequence). The CDR3 loop spans 16 amino acids. The DNA of the CDR3 is TGTGCCATCGCCCCACTAGCGGGAGTCGTACCAGATACGCAGTATTTT. The encoded protein is CAIAPLAGVVPDTQYF.

This CDR3 reads CASSFRGQGGGYTF. DNA for the CDR3: TGCGCCAGCAGCTTCCGAGGACAGGGAGGGGGCTACACCTTC. This rearrangement joins TRBV5-1 to TRBJ1-2, with TRBD1 matching over 8 bases. Germline lookup yields CDR1 SGHRS and CDR2 YFSETQ. V lost 2 bases, J lost 8 bases, and 8 bases stayed unmatched. The CDR3 loop spans 14 amino acids.

This clonotype was recorded many times. This chain joins TRBV27 and TRBJ2-7; TRBD2 matches at 11 bases. CDR3 length: 15 amino acids. Germline V CDR1 and CDR2: MNHEY, SMNVEV (reference sequence). Trimming took 6 bases from V and 0 from J; bases not matched to a gene: 4. CDR3 bases: TGTGCCAGCAGACCCGGGACTAGCGGCTCCTACGAGCAGTACTTC. This translates into CASRPGTSGSYEQYF.

The chain has TRBV4-1 and TRBJ1-1; TRBD1 matches at 7 bases. Germline V lookup: CDR1 MGHRA, CDR2 YSYEKL. The V segment lost 5 bases and the J segment 6 bases; nucleotides outside the gene matches: 9. The CDR3 covers 14 residues. CDR3 sequence reads: CASSSRRGLAEAFF. CDR3 DNA: TGCGCCAGCAGCTCCCGGAGGGGGCTGGCTGAAGCTTTCTTT.

This sequence joins TRBV7-2 and TRBJ2-4, with 7 bases identical to TRBD1. The CDR3 is made up of 22 amino acids. Germline V gene sequence: CDR1 SGHTA, CDR2 FQGNSA. V lost 0 bases, J lost 1 base, and 21 bases stayed unmatched. This chain's CDR3 is CASSLAPGWFARGRQAKNIQYF. For the CDR3, the DNA is TGTGCCAGCAGCTTAGCTCCCGGGTGGTTCGCTAGGGGGCGGCAGGCCAAAAACATTCAGTACTTC.

The V gene is TRBV10-1, the J gene TRBJ2-2, with 8 bases that match TRBD1. V shed 4 bases and J 5 bases; nucleotides not matched to a gene: 3. Looked up from germline, CDR1 is WNHNN and CDR2 is SYGVQD (reference sequence). This CDR3 has 14 amino acids. The CDR3 sequence: CASSGGQVTGELFF. As DNA, the CDR3 is TGCGCCAGCAGTGGGGGACAGGTTACCGGGGAGCTGTTTTTT.

The V and J genes are TRBV6-6 and TRBJ2-5; 8 nucleotides line up with TRBD1. The CDR3 totals 13 residues. V was clipped by 7 bases and J by 7 bases; unmatched bases: 8. The germline gives CDR1 MNHNY, CDR2 SVGAGI (reference sequence). As DNA, the CDR3 is TGTGCCAGCAAAACAGGGGGAAGAGGGACCCAGTACTTC. Amino acid sequence: CASKTGGRGTQYF.

V usage is TRBV27 and J usage is TRBJ2-7; D perhaps matches TRBD1 (6 bases). The CDR3 is 15 residues long. Germline loops: CDR1 MNHEY, CDR2 SMNVEV (reference sequence). The germline V and J ends were trimmed by 5 bases and 2 bases, with 16 bases remaining between them. In nucleotides, the CDR3 is TGTGCCAGCAGTCCCTCGACAGGCGTAACCTACGAGCAGTACTTC. This codes for CASSPSTGVTYEQYF.

The rearrangement joins TRBV4-1 to TRBJ2-2; a weak D match, TRBD1 (6 bases). Germline-derived CDR1 and CDR2 are MGHRA and YSYEKL. The CDR3 has 14 amino acids. Between the trimmed V and J ends, which lost 3 bases and 10 bases, there was a span of 15 bases. The CDR3 sequence is CASSQRGQSEELFF. CDR3 nucleotide sequence: TGCGCCAGCAGCCAGAGAGGACAGTCGGAGGAGCTGTTTTTT.

V and J are TRBV12-3 or TRBV12-4 and TRBJ2-3; 11 bases map to TRBD2. With 5 bases clipped from V and 9 bases from J, the junction kept 7 bases outside the gene matches. CDR3 length: 14 amino acids. CDR3 in DNA: TGTGCCAGCAGTCCGACTAGCGGGAAACAAACGCAGTATTTT. Its translation: CASSPTSGKQTQYF.

The table lists this clonotype with a few counts. The gene calls are TRBV15 and TRBJ2-1; D may be TRBD2 (5 bases). The better agreement between TRBJ2-7 and the DNA end casts doubt on the J call. The CDR3 runs 19 residues. CDR1 and CDR2 from the germline V gene are LNHNV and YYDKDF (reference sequence). The CDR3 loop reads CATSRERRATTSSYNEQYF. The DNA for the CDR3 is TGTGCCACCAGCAGAGAGAGGCGGGCAACTACGAGCTCCTACAATGAGCAGTACTTC.

J is TRBJ2-1 and V is TRBV10-2; 11 nucleotides align to TRBD2. Germline trimming cut 3 bases from V and 4 bases from J; bases unmatched to any gene: 5. The CDR3 covers 16 residues. From germline, CDR1 is WSHSY and CDR2 SAAADI. The CDR3 DNA reads TGCGCCAGCAGTGATAGCCTAGCGGGAGGATACAATGAGCAGTTCTTC. It encodes CASSDSLAGGYNEQFF.

This clonotype was picked up a small number of times. The CDR3 loop is CASSEALLRDEQFF. CDR3 DNA sequence: TGTGCCAGCAGTGAAGCGCTTCTTAGGGATGAGCAGTTCTTC. This rearrangement joins TRBV2 to TRBJ2-1; D is undetermined. There are 14 residues in the CDR3. Per germline, CDR1 SNHLY and CDR2 FYNNEI. V lost 0 bases and J lost 8, with 11 bases in between.

The genes are TRBV2 and TRBJ1-6; D not resolved. Trimming stripped 6 bases from V and 4 bases from J, with 7 bases between. CDR1 is SNHLY, CDR2 FYNNEI, per germline. The CDR3 has 13 amino acids. The CDR3 loop reads CASRMSYNSPLHF. CDR3 nucleotides: TGTGCCAGCAGAATGAGTTATAATTCACCCCTCCACTTT.

The rearrangement links TRBV16 to TRBJ2-1; TRBD1 aligns across 8 bases. The ends lost 2 bases at V and 8 bases at J; junction bases unmatched: 8. CDR1 is KGHSY, CDR2 FQNENV, per germline. The CDR3 is 15 residues long. The CDR3 DNA is TGTGCCAGCAGCCAACTCCAGGGGGCGCTCGATGAGCAGTTCTTC. This translates into CASSQLQGALDEQFF.

The chain is built from TRBV6-1 and TRBJ1-2; D remains unclear. The CDR3 extends over 15 amino acids. Germline CDR1 is MNHNS and CDR2 is SASEGT. V was shortened by 2 bases and J by 4 bases, with 14 bases between the two germline ends. The DNA of the CDR3 is TGTGCCAGCAGTGAATCCTGGAGTGATGGCTATGGCTACACCTTC. It encodes CASSESWSDGYGYTF.

This clonotype was counted between two and nine times. This chain connects TRBV4-1 to TRBJ1-2, with D tentatively TRBD1 (5 bases). V was cut by 0 bases and J by 2 bases, with 10 bases left in between. CDR1 MGHRA and CDR2 YSYEKL come from the germline V gene. CDR3 length: 15 residues. CDR3 nucleotide sequence: TGCGCCAGCAGCCAAGAAAACGGGGGGAACTATGGCTACACCTTC. Protein sequence: CASSQENGGNYGYTF.